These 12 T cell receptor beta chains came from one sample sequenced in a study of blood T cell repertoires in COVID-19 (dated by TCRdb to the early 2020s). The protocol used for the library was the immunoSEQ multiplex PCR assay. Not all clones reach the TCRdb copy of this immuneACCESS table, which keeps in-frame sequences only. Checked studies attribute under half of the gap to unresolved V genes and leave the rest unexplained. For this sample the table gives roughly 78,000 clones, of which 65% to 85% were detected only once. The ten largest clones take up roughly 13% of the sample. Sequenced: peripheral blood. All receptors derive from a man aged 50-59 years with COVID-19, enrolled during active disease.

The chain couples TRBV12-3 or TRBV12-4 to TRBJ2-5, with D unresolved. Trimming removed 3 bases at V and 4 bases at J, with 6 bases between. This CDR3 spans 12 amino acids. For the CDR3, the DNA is TGTGCCAGCAGTTTCAGTTCAGAGACCCAGTACTTC. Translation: CASSFSSETQYF.

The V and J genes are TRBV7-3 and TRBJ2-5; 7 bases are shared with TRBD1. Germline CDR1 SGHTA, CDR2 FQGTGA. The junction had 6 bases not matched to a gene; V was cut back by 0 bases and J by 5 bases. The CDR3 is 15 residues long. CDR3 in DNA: TGTGCCAGCAGCTTAACGGGCATAGGGGGCGAGACCCAGTACTTC. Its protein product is CASSLTGIGGETQYF.

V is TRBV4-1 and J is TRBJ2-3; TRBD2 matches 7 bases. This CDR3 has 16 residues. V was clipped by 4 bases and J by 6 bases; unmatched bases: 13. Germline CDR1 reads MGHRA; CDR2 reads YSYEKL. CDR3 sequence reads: CASSLLLAGVSDTQYF. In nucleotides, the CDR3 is TGCGCCAGCAGCCTCCTACTGGCGGGAGTATCTGATACGCAGTATTTT.

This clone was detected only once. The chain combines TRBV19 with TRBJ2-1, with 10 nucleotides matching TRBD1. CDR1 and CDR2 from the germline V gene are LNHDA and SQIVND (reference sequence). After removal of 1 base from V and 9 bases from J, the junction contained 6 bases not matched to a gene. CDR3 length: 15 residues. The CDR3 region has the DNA TGTGCCAGTAGTATAGGGGGGACAGGGGTCATTGAGCAGTTCTTC. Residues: CASSIGGTGVIEQFF.

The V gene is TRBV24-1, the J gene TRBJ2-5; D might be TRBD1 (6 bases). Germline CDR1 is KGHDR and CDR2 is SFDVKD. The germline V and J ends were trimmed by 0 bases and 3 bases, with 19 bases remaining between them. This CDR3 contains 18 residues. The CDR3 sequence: CATSDLGGPSVTEETQYF. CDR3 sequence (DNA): TGTGCCACCAGTGATTTGGGGGGCCCCTCGGTGACGGAAGAGACCCAGTACTTC.

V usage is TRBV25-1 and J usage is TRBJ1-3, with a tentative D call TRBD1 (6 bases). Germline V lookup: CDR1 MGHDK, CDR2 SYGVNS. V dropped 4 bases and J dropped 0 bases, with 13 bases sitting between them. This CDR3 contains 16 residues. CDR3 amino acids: CASSVSGALSGNTIYF. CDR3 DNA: TGTGCCAGCAGTGTGTCAGGGGCCCTCTCTGGAAACACCATATATTTT. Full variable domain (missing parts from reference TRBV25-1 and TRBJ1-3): EADIYQTPRYLVIGTGKKITLECSQTMGHDKMYWYQQDPGMELHLIHYSYGVNSTEKGDLSSESTVSRIRTEHFPLTLESARPSHTSQYLCASSVSGALSGNTIYFGEGSWLTVV.

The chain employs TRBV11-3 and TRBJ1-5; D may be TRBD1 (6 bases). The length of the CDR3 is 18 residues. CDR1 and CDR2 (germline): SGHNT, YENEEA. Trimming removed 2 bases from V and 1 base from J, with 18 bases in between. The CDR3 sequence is CASSLTLPWGQSNQPQHF. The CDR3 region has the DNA TGTGCCAGCAGCTTAACCCTTCCTTGGGGACAAAGCAATCAGCCCCAGCATTTT.

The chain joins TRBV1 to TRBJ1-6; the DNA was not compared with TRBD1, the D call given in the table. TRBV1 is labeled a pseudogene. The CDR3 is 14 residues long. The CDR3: CTSSLFRQGSPLHF. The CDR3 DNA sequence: TGCACCAGCAGCCTATTTAGACAGGGATCACCCCTCCACTTT.

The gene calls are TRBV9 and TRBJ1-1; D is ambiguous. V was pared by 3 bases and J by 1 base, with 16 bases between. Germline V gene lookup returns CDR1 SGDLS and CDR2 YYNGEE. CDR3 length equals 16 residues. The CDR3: CASSARPGIRNTEAFF. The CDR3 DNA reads TGTGCCAGCAGCGCTCGACCCGGGATCAGGAACACTGAAGCTTTCTTT.

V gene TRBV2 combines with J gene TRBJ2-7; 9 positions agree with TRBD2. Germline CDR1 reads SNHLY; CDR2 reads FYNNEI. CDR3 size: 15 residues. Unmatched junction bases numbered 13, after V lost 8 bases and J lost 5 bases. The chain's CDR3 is CASVGVAGVANEQYF. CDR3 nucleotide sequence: TGTGCCAGCGTGGGGGTAGCGGGAGTTGCGAACGAGCAGTACTTC.

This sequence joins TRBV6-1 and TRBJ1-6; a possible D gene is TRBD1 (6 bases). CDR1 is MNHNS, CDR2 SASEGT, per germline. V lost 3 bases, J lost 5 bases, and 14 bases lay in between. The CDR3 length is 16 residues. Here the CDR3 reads CASSDGPGDNNSPLHF. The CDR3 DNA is TGTGCCAGCAGTGATGGGCCAGGGGATAATAATTCACCCCTCCACTTT.

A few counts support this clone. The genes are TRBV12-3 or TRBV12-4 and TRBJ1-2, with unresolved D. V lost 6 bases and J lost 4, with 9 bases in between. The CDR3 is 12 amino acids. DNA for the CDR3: TGTGCCAGCAGCCTAGTTAGCTATGGCTACACCTTC. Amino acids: CASSLVSYGYTF.